What follows are 4 T cell receptor beta chains derived from one specimen sequenced in a study of cytomegalovirus exposure and HLA in healthy donors. Using immunoSEQ multiplex PCR, the repertoire was profiled, and TCRdb retains in-frame clones only, with some absent. The sample shows some 250,000 clones, nearly 90% of them seen only once. Sequenced input: PBMCs. These receptors were collected from a woman younger than 35 in good health and CMV-seronegative.

CDR3 nucleotides: TGCAGCGTTGAAACGGGGGGGTCCTACAATGAGCAGTTCTTC. It yields the protein CSVETGGSYNEQFF. The chain employs TRBV29-1 and TRBJ2-1, with TRBD2 matching over 8 bases. V was pared by 2 bases and J by 1 base, with 1 base of the junction left unmatched. Germline V CDR1 and CDR2: SQVTM, ANQGSEA. CDR3 length equals 14 residues.

The V and J genes are TRBV29-1 and TRBJ2-7; 11 nucleotides align to TRBD1. Trimming cost V 7 bases and J 4 bases; bases outside gene matches: 3. The CDR3 is 12 residues long. The germline V gene has CDR1 SQVTM and CDR2 ANQGSEA. The CDR3 region has the DNA TGCAGCGGGGGACAGGGGGTATACGAGCAGTACTTC. It specifies CSGGQGVYEQYF.

The V call is TRBV5-1, the J call TRBJ1-4; D gene unclear. The CDR3 loop spans 15 amino acids. Germline V gene data show CDR1 as SGHRS and CDR2 as YFSETQ. Trimming took off 1 base at V and 1 base at J, with 8 bases between the two ends. As DNA, the CDR3 is TGCGCCAGCAGCTTGTCGGCGGAAACTAATGAAAAACTGTTTTTT. It is translated as CASSLSAETNEKLFF.

The chain joins TRBV4-3 to TRBJ1-3; D is ambiguous. Trimming shortened V by 0 bases and J by 0 bases, and 6 bases separated the two germline ends. Germline values: CDR1 LGHNA, CDR2 YSLEER. This CDR3 contains 15 residues. CDR3 in amino acids: CASSQDRTSGNTIYF. CDR3 DNA sequence: TGCGCCAGCAGCCAAGACAGAACCTCTGGAAACACCATATATTTT.